These 21 T cell receptor beta chains were sequenced from one sample in a study of molecular identifiers for immune sequencing clone quantification. TCRdb ran MiXCR on the PCR reads and lists one entry per CDR3 protein. The data hold around 40,000 distinct CDR3 sequences, with 15% to 20% observed a single time. Sequencing was performed on naive CD8+ T cells from blood, with Jurkat cell RNA spiked in. The subset here: FACS-sorted CD8+CD4-CCR7+CD45RA+ naive T cells. Source of these receptors: a human donor in good health. Some libraries in this study had Jurkat cell RNA spiked in.

This clonotype was found a few times. V usage is TRBV9 and J usage is TRBJ2-1; D is uncertain. The CDR3 is 12 amino acids. CDR1 and CDR2 from the germline V gene are SGDLS and YYNGEE. Trimming took off 4 bases at V and 9 bases at J, with 11 bases between the two ends. CDR3 in DNA: TGTGCCAGCAGCCCGACGGATAGTGAGCAGTTCTTC. Amino acids: CASSPTDSEQFF.

The sample holds many counts of this clonotype. The V and J genes are TRBV20-1 and TRBJ2-3, with a weak D call TRBD2 (5 bases). Trimming left V 7 bases short and J 2 bases short, with 13 bases between. Germline CDR1 is DFQATT and CDR2 is SNEGSKA (reference sequence). This CDR3 has 13 residues. This CDR3 is CSVMEEFTDTQYF. As DNA, the CDR3 is TGCAGTGTTATGGAGGAGTTCACAGATACGCAGTATTTT.

Concerning this clonotype: This may be a read error, as it is one base from a much larger clone. The chain uses TRBV27 and TRBJ2-7; unclear D gene. Germline CDR1 is MNHEY and CDR2 is SMNVEV (reference sequence). The germline V and J ends were trimmed by 4 bases and 4 bases, with 11 bases remaining between them. This CDR3 has 13 residues. The CDR3, as DNA: TGTGCCAGCAGTTCCCGGACGCCTTACGAGCAGTACTTC. Translating gives CASSSRTPYEQYF.

This clonotype appeared many times. The V and J genes are TRBV5-6 and TRBJ1-6; weak D call: TRBD1 (5 bases). The germline V and J ends were trimmed by 3 bases and 7 bases, with 17 bases remaining between them. Germline V gives CDR1 SGHDT, CDR2 YYEEEE. The CDR3 totals 16 residues. The CDR3 coding sequence is TGTGCCAGCAGCTACCGGCTCAGGGATGGAAATTCACCCCTCCACTTT. It yields the protein CASSYRLRDGNSPLHF.

This chain joins TRBV28 and TRBJ1-1; TRBD1 matches 8 bases. The CDR3 has 15 amino acids. The trim removed 6 bases at V and 2 bases at J, leaving 8 bases unmatched. Germline CDR1 is MDHEN and CDR2 is SYDVKM. The CDR3 protein is CASSEPGQANTEAFF. CDR3 in DNA: TGTGCCAGCAGCGAACCGGGACAGGCTAACACTGAAGCTTTCTTT. Complete variable domain (other parts from reference TRBV28 and TRBJ1-1): DVKVTQSSRYLVKRTGEKVFLECVQDMDHENMFWYRQDPGLGLRLIYFSYDVKMKEKGDIPEGYSVSREKKERFSLILESASTNQTSMYLCASSEPGQANTEAFFGQGTRLTVV.

The sample holds many counts of this clonotype. The chain employs TRBV10-2 and TRBJ1-1; D gene ambiguous. CDR3 length equals 13 residues. Per germline, CDR1 WSHSY and CDR2 SAAADI. Trimming cost V 3 bases and J 2 bases, with 7 bases left between them. CDR3 nucleotide sequence: TGCGCCAGCAGTGACGGCAGTAACACTGAAGCTTTCTTT. Protein sequence: CASSDGSNTEAFF.

A note on this clonotype: A much larger clone lies a single base off, so this may be a read error. V gene TRBV30 combines with J gene TRBJ2-5; D may be TRBD2 (6 bases). The germline V and J ends were trimmed by 2 bases and 0 bases, with 13 bases remaining between them. Germline CDR1 reads GTSNPN; CDR2 reads SVGIG (reference sequence). The CDR3 runs 15 residues. The chain's CDR3 is CAWSTVGGNQETQYF. The CDR3 region has the DNA TGTGCCTGGAGTACCGTGGGGGGAAACCAAGAGACCCAGTACTTC.

This clonotype was seen repeatedly, ten times or more. The chain links TRBV4-2 to TRBJ1-5; D remains unclear. The CDR3 loop spans 14 amino acids. Germline V lookup: CDR1 LGHNA, CDR2 YNFKEQ. Trimming stripped 1 base from V and 6 bases from J, with 10 bases between. This chain's CDR3 is CASSQVAVGQPQHF. The CDR3 DNA follows: TGTGCCAGCAGCCAAGTCGCTGTTGGTCAGCCCCAGCATTTT.

This clonotype occurred many times. The chain is built from TRBV28 and TRBJ2-7, with D possibly called TRBD1 or TRBD2 (5 bases each). V gave up 6 bases and J gave up 7 bases, with 16 bases separating them. CDR1 is MDHEN and CDR2 is SYDVKM in the germline V gene. The CDR3 sequence is 13 residues long. CDR3 DNA sequence: TGTGCCAGCAGCCCCCGGGGCCTCGCGGAGCAGTACTTC. This sequence encodes CASSPRGLAEQYF. The complete variable domain, with remaining parts taken from reference TRBV28 and TRBJ2-7, reads DVKVTQSSRYLVKRTGEKVFLECVQDMDHENMFWYRQDPGLGLRLIYFSYDVKMKEKGDIPEGYSVSREKKERFSLILESASTNQTSMYLCASSPRGLAEQYFGPGTRLTVT.

This clonotype appeared many times. The genes are TRBV18 and TRBJ2-7; D call uncertain. CDR3 length equals 13 residues. Trimming took off 2 bases at V and 5 bases at J, with 10 bases between the two ends. CDR1 is KGHSH, CDR2 LQKENI, per germline. The CDR3 is CASSPIDMNEQYF. The CDR3 DNA is TGTGCCAGCTCACCAATCGATATGAACGAGCAGTACTTC.

This clonotype occurred many times. V is TRBV4-3 and J is TRBJ2-2, with D perhaps assigned TRBD1 or TRBD2 (5 bases each). V gave up 0 bases and J gave up 4 bases, with 9 bases separating them. The CDR3 consists of 15 residues. Germline V lookup: CDR1 LGHNA, CDR2 YSLEER. The CDR3 is CASSQDGTTTGELFF. The CDR3 DNA reads as TGCGCCAGCAGCCAAGATGGGACCACCACCGGGGAGCTGTTTTTT.

With respect to this clonotype: Being one base from a much bigger clone, this may be a read error. The chain employs TRBV5-4 and TRBJ1-2; D ambiguous. This CDR3 region has 12 residues. Germline V lookup: CDR1 SGHNT, CDR2 YYREEE (reference sequence). The CDR3 region has the DNA TGTGCCAGCAGCTTGGAGTCACACGGTTCCAACTTC. As protein: CASSLESHGSNF. The full variable domain, rest sourced from reference TRBV5-4 and TRBJ1-2, is ETGVTQSPTHLIKTRGQQVTLRCSSQSGHNTVSWYQQALGQGPQFIFQYYREEENGRGNFPPRFSGLQFPNYSSELNVNALELDDSALYLCASSLESHGSNFGSGTRLTVV.

This clonotype appeared many times. The genes are TRBV28 and TRBJ2-7, with D unresolved. The ends were cut back, 2 bases at V and 7 bases at J, with 3 bases in the middle. The CDR3 has 10 amino acids. Germline lookup yields CDR1 MDHEN and CDR2 SYDVKM. The CDR3 protein is CASSLGEQYF. The CDR3 DNA follows: TGTGCCAGCAGTTTAGGGGAGCAGTACTTC.

This clonotype was seen repeatedly, ten times or more. CDR3 loop: CASIQTGSSYNEQFF. CDR3 nucleotides: TGTGCCAGCATCCAAACTGGGAGCTCCTACAATGAGCAGTTCTTC. This chain uses TRBV21-1 with TRBJ2-1. TRBV21-1 corresponds to a pseudogene. This CDR3 is 15 amino acids long.

Many counts were recorded for this clonotype. The rearrangement joins TRBV7-9 to TRBJ1-2, with a tentative D call TRBD1 (5 bases). The germline CDR1 and CDR2 sequences are SEHNR and FQNEAQ (reference sequence). This CDR3 region has 11 residues. The CDR3 protein is CATAEPSGYTF. CDR3 coding DNA: TGTGCGACAGCTGAGCCGTCAGGCTACACCTTC.

In regard to this clonotype: This clone may be a read error of a much larger clone one base away. This chain connects TRBV6-5 to TRBJ2-2; possibly TRBD1 or TRBD2 for D (6 bases each). CDR1 and CDR2 from the germline V gene are MNHEY and SVGAGI. The CDR3 runs 15 residues. CDR3 sequence: CASSYSGGNTGELLF. The CDR3 DNA reads as TGTGCCAGCAGTTACTCAGGGGGGAACACCGGGGAGCTGCTTTTT.

This clonotype was detected many times. The chain uses TRBV14 and TRBJ2-7; D gene uncertain. Trimming stripped 4 bases from V and 0 bases from J, with 13 bases between. The CDR3 covers 15 residues. CDR1 is SGHDN, CDR2 FVKESK, per germline. In DNA, the CDR3 is TGTGCCAGCAGCCGATACGGAGTAAGCTCCTACGAGCAGTACTTC. It codes for CASSRYGVSSYEQYF. Together with reference TRBV14 and TRBJ2-7, the CDR3 gives the full variable domain: EAGVTQFPSHSVIEKGQTVTLRCDPISGHDNLYWYRRVMGKEIKFLLHFVKESKQDESGMPNNRFLAERTGGTYSTLKVQPAELEDSGVYFCASSRYGVSSYEQYFGPGTRLTVT.

This clonotype was counted ten times or more. This chain connects TRBV3-1 to TRBJ1-5; D is unclear. This CDR3 spans 15 amino acids. Germline V gives CDR1 LGHDT, CDR2 YNNKEL (reference sequence). Trimming removed 0 bases from V and 2 bases from J, with 8 bases in between. CDR3 nucleotide sequence: TGTGCCAGCAGCCAAGATATCGGGGGCAATCAGCCCCAGCATTTT. Its translation: CASSQDIGGNQPQHF.

In its sample, this clonotype was seen many times. The gene calls are TRBV6-5 and TRBJ2-2; tentative D call: TRBD1 (6 bases). The germline gives CDR1 MNHEY, CDR2 SVGAGI. The CDR3 sequence is 17 residues long. V was shortened by 0 bases and J by 0 bases, with 11 bases between the two germline ends. CDR3 bases: TGTGCCAGCAGTTACTCACCAGGGACATCGAACACCGGGGAGCTGTTTTTT. Its protein is CASSYSPGTSNTGELFF.

This clonotype was picked up many times. The rearrangement uses TRBV6-5 and TRBJ1-1; a possible D gene is TRBD1 (6 bases). With 5 bases removed from V and 1 base from J, the gap between germline ends came to 17 bases. CDR3 size: 16 residues. CDR1 and CDR2 (germline): MNHEY, SVGAGI. CDR3 loop: CASSLVYQGSNTEAFF. The CDR3 DNA sequence: TGTGCCAGCAGTCTTGTTTATCAGGGGTCGAACACTGAAGCTTTCTTT.

The sample holds a few counts of this clonotype. The V gene is TRBV29-1, the J gene TRBJ1-2, with no clear D. The CDR3 spans 14 residues. Looked up from germline, CDR1 is SQVTM and CDR2 is ANQGSEA. The ends were cut back, 4 bases at V and 3 bases at J, with 15 bases in the middle. The CDR3 here is CSVVLTGNHYGYTF. The CDR3 region has the DNA TGCAGCGTTGTTTTGACCGGGAACCACTATGGCTACACCTTC.